This T cell receptor (beta chain) came from a study of graft-versus-host responses after intestinal transplantation. Study-wide background: All recipients were given anti-thymocyte globulin induction, and tacrolimus and steroids were then administered for around three years. Overall study results and limits: Detection of GvH clones occurred in recipient marrow, and some had their first appearance in ileum or blood. Graft-donor T cell macrochimerism coincided with high graft-versus-host to host-versus-graft clonal ratios in allografts.

The germline V gene encodes CDR1 LNHDA and CDR2 SQIVND (reference sequence). The CDR3 covers 13 residues. Trimming cost V 3 bases and J 2 bases, with 8 bases left between them. Either the posterior iliac crest or another site supplied the post-transplant bone marrow. TCRdb's copy holds only in-frame clones and misses some; the assay was immunoSEQ multiplex PCR. The repertoire holds some 70,000 clones, roughly 92% seen once, with 6.7% in the top ten. A note on this clone: The antigen is unknown.

Sequencing was performed on bone marrow, taken almost 750 days after intestinal transplantation. The J gene is TRBJ2-7, the V gene TRBV19, with no clear D. The TCR was taken from a human patient who received an intestinal transplant, so some T cells may come from the graft donor. In DNA, the CDR3 is TGTGCCAGTAGTATTTCAGAAGCCTACGAGCAGTACTTC. It codes for CASSISEAYEQYF.